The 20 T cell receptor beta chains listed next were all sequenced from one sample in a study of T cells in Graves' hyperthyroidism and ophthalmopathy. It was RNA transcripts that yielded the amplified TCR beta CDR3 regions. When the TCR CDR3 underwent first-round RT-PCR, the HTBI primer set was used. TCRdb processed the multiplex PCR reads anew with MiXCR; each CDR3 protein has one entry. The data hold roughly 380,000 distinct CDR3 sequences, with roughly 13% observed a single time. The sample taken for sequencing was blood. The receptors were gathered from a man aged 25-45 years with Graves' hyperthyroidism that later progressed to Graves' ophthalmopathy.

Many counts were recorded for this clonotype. The CDR3 loop reads CASSFGTSGDYEQYF. The DNA of the CDR3 is TGCGCCAGCAGCTTCGGGACTAGCGGCGACTACGAGCAGTACTTC. The chain joins TRBV5-1 to TRBJ2-7; 11 positions match TRBD2. The CDR3 consists of 15 residues. The V gene's germline CDR1 is SGHRS and CDR2 YFSETQ. J gave up 3 bases and V 2 bases, and 4 bases lay outside the gene matches.

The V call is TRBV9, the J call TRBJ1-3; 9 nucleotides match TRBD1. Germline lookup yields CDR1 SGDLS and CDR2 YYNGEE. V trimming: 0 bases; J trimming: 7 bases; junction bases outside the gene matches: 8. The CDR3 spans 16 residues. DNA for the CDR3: TGTGCCAGCAGCGTAGCTGTGGGACAGGGATGGAACACCATATATTTT. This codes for CASSVAVGQGWNTIYF.

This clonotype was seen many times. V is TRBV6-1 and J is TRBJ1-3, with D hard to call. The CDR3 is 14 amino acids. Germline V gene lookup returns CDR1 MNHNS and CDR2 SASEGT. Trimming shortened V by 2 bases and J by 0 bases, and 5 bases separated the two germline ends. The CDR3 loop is CASSERTSGNTIYF. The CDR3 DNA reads TGTGCCAGCAGTGAAAGGACCTCTGGAAACACCATATATTTT.

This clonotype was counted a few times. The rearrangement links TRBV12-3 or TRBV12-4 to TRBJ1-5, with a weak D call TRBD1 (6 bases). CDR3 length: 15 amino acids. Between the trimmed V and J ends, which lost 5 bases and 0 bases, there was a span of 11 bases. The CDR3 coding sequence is TGTGCCAGCAGTCCGGACAGCCTTAGCAATCAGCCCCAGCATTTT. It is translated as CASSPDSLSNQPQHF.

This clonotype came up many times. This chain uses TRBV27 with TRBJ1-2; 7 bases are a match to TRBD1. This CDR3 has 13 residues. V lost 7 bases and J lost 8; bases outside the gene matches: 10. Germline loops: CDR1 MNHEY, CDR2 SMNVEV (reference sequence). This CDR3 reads CASTPGQGEGYTF. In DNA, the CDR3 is TGTGCCAGCACTCCCGGGCAGGGGGAAGGCTACACCTTC.

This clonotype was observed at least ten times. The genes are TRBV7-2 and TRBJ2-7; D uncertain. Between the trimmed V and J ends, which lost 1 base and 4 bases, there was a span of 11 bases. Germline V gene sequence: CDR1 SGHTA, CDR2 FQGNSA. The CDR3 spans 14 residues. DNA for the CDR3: TGTGCCAGCAGCTTAGTGGGCGGTGGGTACGAGCAGTACTTC. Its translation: CASSLVGGGYEQYF. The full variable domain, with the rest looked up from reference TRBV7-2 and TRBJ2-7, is GAGVSQSPSNKVTEKGKDVELRCDPISGHTALYWYRQSLGQGLEFLIYFQGNSAPDKSGLPSDRFSAERTGGSVSTLTIQRTQQEDSAVYLCASSLVGGGYEQYFGPGTRLTVT.

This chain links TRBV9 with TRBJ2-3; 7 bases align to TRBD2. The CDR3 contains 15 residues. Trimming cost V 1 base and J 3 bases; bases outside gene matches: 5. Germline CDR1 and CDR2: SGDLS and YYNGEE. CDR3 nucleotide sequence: TGTGCCAGCAGCGTACGGAGCGGGGAGACAGATACGCAGTATTTT. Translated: CASSVRSGETDTQYF. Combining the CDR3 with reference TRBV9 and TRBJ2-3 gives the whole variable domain DSGVTQTPKHLITATGQRVTLRCSPRSGDLSVYWYQQSLDQGLQFLIQYYNGEERAKGNILERFSAQQFPDLHSELNLSSLELGDSALYFCASSVRSGETDTQYFGPGTRLTVL.

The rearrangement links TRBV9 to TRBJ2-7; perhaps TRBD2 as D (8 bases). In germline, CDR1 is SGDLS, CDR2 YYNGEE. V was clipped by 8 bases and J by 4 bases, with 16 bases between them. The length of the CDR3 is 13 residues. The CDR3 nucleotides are TGTGCCAGTTTGACAGGGACTAGGTACGAGCAGTACTTC. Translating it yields CASLTGTRYEQYF.

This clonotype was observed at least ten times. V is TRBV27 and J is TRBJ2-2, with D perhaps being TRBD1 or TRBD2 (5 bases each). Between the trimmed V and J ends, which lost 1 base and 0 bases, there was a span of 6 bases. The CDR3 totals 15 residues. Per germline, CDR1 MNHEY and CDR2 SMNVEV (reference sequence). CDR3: CASSLLGANTGELFF. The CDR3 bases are TGTGCCAGCAGTTTATTGGGGGCGAACACCGGGGAGCTGTTTTTT.

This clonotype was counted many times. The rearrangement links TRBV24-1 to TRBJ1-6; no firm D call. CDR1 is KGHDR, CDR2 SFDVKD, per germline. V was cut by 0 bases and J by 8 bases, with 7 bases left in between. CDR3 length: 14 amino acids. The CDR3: CATSDLFRYSPLHF. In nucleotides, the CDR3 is TGTGCCACCAGTGATTTGTTCCGGTATTCACCCCTCCACTTT.

The CDR3, as DNA: TGCGCCAGCAGCTTAGACACGGACCATTATGGCTACACCTTC. Translation gives CASSLDTDHYGYTF. V usage is TRBV5-1 and J usage is TRBJ1-2; unclear D gene. V was clipped by 2 bases and J by 5 bases, with 13 bases between them. Germline CDR1 reads SGHRS; CDR2 reads YFSETQ. This CDR3 region has 14 residues.

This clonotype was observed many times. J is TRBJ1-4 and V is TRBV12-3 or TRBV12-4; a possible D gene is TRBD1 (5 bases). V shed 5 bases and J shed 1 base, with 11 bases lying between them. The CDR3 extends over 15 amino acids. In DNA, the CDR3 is TGTGCCAGCAGTCCCAGGGTAAGAACTAATGAAAAACTGTTTTTT. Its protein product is CASSPRVRTNEKLFF.

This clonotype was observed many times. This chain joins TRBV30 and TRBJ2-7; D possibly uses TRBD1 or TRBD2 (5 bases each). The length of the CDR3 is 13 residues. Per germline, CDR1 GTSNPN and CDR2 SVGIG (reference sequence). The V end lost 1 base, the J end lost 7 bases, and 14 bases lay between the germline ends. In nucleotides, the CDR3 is TGTGCCTGGAGTGAGGGACGGTTGTTGGAGCAGTACTTC. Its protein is CAWSEGRLLEQYF.

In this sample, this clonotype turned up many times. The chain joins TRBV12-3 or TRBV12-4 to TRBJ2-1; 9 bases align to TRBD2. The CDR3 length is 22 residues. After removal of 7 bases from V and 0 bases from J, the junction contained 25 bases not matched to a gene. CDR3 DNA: TGTGCCAGCACCCCTACCTTGGGACTAACACGCGGGGGGGGCCGCTCCTACAATGAGCAGTTCTTC. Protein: CASTPTLGLTRGGGRSYNEQFF.

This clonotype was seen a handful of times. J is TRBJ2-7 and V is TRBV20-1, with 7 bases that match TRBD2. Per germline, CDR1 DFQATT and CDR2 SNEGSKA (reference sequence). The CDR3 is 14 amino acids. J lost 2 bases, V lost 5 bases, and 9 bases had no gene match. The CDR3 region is CSAPVGGSTYEQYF. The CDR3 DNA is TGCAGTGCTCCAGTGGGGGGGAGCACCTACGAGCAGTACTTC.

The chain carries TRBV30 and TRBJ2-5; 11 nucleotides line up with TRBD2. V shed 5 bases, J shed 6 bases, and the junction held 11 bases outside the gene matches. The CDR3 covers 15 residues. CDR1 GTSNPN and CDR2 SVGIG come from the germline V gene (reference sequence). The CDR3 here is CAWGLASGGLKTQYF. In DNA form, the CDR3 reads TGTGCCTGGGGCTTGGCTAGCGGGGGGTTAAAGACCCAGTACTTC. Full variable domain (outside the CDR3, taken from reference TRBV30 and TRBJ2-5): SQTIHQWPATLVQPVGSPLSLECTVEGTSNPNLYWYRQAAGRGLQLLFYSVGIGQISSEVPQNLSASRPQDRQFILSSKKLLLSDSGFYLCAWGLASGGLKTQYFGPGTRLLVL.

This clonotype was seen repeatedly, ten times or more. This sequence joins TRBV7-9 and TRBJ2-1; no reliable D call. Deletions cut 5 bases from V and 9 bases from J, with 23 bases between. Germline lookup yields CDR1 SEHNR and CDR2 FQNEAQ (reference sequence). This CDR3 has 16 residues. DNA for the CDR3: TGTGCCAGCAGCCTATACCTCGCCACAGATCAAGGTGAGCAGTTCTTC. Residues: CASSLYLATDQGEQFF.

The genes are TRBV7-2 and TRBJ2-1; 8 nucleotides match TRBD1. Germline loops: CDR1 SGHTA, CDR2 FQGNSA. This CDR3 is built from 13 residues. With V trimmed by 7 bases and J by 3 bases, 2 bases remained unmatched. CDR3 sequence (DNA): TGTGCCAGCACAGGGGGCTACTACAATGAGCAGTTCTTC. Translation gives CASTGGYYNEQFF.

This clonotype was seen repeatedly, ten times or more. In nucleotides, the CDR3 is TGTGCCACCAGCAGAGAGGACAGGGGCGACTATGGCTACACCTTC. This encodes CATSREDRGDYGYTF. The rearrangement links TRBV15 to TRBJ1-2; 9 bases are a match to TRBD1. The CDR3 runs to 15 residues. Germline CDR1 reads LNHNV; CDR2 reads YYDKDF (reference sequence). Trimming at V came to 0 bases and at J to 3 bases, leaving 2 bases not matched to a gene. The variable domain in full, completed from reference TRBV15 and TRBJ1-2, reads DAMVIQNPRYQVTQFGKPVTLSCSQTLNHNVMYWYQQKSSQAPKLLFHYYDKDFNNEADTPDNFQSRRPNTSFCFLDIRSPGLGDTAMYLCATSREDRGDYGYTFGSGTRLTVV.

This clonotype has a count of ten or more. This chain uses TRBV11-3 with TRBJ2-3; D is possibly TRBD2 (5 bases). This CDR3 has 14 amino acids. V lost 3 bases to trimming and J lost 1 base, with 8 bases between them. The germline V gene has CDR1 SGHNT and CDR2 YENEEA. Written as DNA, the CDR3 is TGTGCCAGCAGCTTCGGCGGGCGCACAGATACGCAGTATTTT. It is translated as CASSFGGRTDTQYF.